Below are 13 T cell receptor beta chains sequenced from a single sample in a study of blood T cell repertoires in COVID-19. The repertoire was sequenced with immunoSEQ multiplex PCR; TCRdb's copy has only in-frame clones and lacks some. The sample lists more than 250,000 clones, 70% to 90% seen once, with 5.3% in the top ten. Sequenced sample: PBMCs or T cells enriched from blood (not recorded which). Source of these receptors: a woman in her 30s who had recovered from COVID-19.

The chain joins TRBV7-9 to TRBJ1-1; 12 nucleotides match TRBD1. CDR1 is SEHNR and CDR2 is FQNEAQ in the germline V gene (reference sequence). Unmatched junction bases numbered 15, after V lost 8 bases and J lost 2 bases. CDR3 size: 18 residues. The chain's CDR3 is CASGLLKKGTGGNTEAFF. CDR3 DNA: TGTGCCAGCGGCCTCCTAAAGAAAGGGACAGGGGGCAACACTGAAGCTTTCTTT.

Remarks on this clone: The sample holds other DNA sequences that translate to the same CDR3. The chain is built from TRBV3-1 (or the pseudogene TRBV3-2) and TRBJ1-2, with 7 nucleotides matching TRBD1. The length of the CDR3 is 15 residues. CDR1 and CDR2 (germline): LGHDT, YNNKEL (reference sequence). Trimming took 0 bases from V and 4 from J; bases not matched to a gene: 5. The CDR3 region has the DNA TGTGCCAGCAGCCAAGAGAGCACAGGGGTCTATGGCTACACCTTC. Its translation is CASSQESTGVYGYTF.

The chain has TRBV7-9 and TRBJ2-3; 10 positions agree with TRBD2. CDR1 SEHNR and CDR2 FQNEAQ come from the germline V gene (reference sequence). Trimming at V came to 3 bases and at J to 5 bases, leaving 5 bases not matched to a gene. The CDR3 spans 15 residues. CDR3 residues: CASSLSGGAGDTQYF. In DNA form, the CDR3 reads TGTGCCAGCAGCTTGAGCGGGGGGGCCGGAGATACGCAGTATTTT.

A remark on this clone: The germline gene is not matched at one end of the junction; a read error may be the cause. This rearrangement joins TRBV12-5 to TRBJ2-3; 9 positions agree with TRBD2. CDR3 size: 14 residues. Germline loops: CDR1 LGHNT, CDR2 FRNRAP. CDR3 amino acids: CASGLGTRSGGLFF. As DNA, the CDR3 is TGTGCTAGTGGTTTGGGAACACGTAGCGGGGGACTTTTTTTT.

V usage is TRBV5-6 and J usage is TRBJ1-2; 8 bases line up with TRBD1. V lost 2 bases and J lost 4; bases outside the gene matches: 7. CDR1 is SGHDT and CDR2 is YYEEEE in the germline V gene. The CDR3 length is 15 residues. Here the CDR3 reads CASSFFWTGIYGYTF. As DNA, the CDR3 is TGTGCCAGCAGCTTTTTTTGGACAGGGATCTATGGCTACACCTTC.

This rearrangement joins TRBV4-3 to TRBJ1-6; 9 bases are a match to TRBD1. Germline V lookup: CDR1 LGHNA, CDR2 YSLEER. J lost 10 bases, V lost 1 base, and 5 bases had no gene match. The CDR3 extends over 15 amino acids. DNA for the CDR3: TGCGCCAGCAGCCAAGCGGGACAGGGACGCTCACCCCTCCACTTT. Translation: CASSQAGQGRSPLHF.

The chain employs TRBV5-4 and TRBJ1-5; D is perhaps TRBD1 (5 bases). This CDR3 has 13 amino acids. Germline lookup yields CDR1 SGHNT and CDR2 YYREEE (reference sequence). V shed 3 bases and J shed 1 base, with 5 bases lying between them. Here the CDR3 DNA reads TGTGCCAGCAGCTGGGGCAGCAATCAGCCCCAGCATTTT. Translating it yields CASSWGSNQPQHF.

With regard to this clone: Distinct nucleotide sequences in the sample also encode this CDR3. The V call is TRBV7-2, the J call TRBJ1-2; 9 positions match TRBD1. This CDR3 is built from 13 residues. Trimming cost V 3 bases and J 4 bases; bases outside gene matches: 0. The germline V gene has CDR1 SGHTA and CDR2 FQGNSA. CDR3 in amino acids: CASSLTGGYGYTF. Here the CDR3 DNA reads TGTGCCAGCAGCTTGACAGGGGGCTATGGCTACACCTTC.

This clone was counted only a few times. This sequence joins TRBV3-1 (or the pseudogene TRBV3-2) and TRBJ1-1, with D possibly TRBD1 on 5 matching bases. Trimming stripped 0 bases from V and 3 bases from J, with 17 bases between. Germline loops: CDR1 LGHDT, CDR2 YNNKEL (reference sequence). The CDR3 consists of 17 residues. The CDR3 coding sequence is TGTGCCAGCAGCCAAGATCGTCTTGGGGGGATCGACACTGAAGCTTTCTTT. This sequence encodes CASSQDRLGGIDTEAFF.

This clone was detected only once. The chain links TRBV7-2 to TRBJ2-1; 9 nucleotides match TRBD2. CDR3 length: 15 residues. Germline CDR1 and CDR2: SGHTA and FQGNSA. The ends lost 5 bases at V and 10 bases at J; junction bases unmatched: 12. The CDR3 DNA follows: TGTGCCAGCAGCGGGAGCGGGGGGCCGGTAGGGGAGCAGTTCTTC. Encoded protein: CASSGSGGPVGEQFF.

The CDR3 loop is CASSSETGPGGYTF. CDR3 nucleotide sequence: TGTGCCAGCAGTTCAGAAACAGGGCCGGGTGGCTACACCTTC. This chain connects TRBV27 to TRBJ1-2; a possible D gene is TRBD1 (6 bases). There are 14 residues in the CDR3. CDR1 MNHEY and CDR2 SMNVEV come from the germline V gene (reference sequence). Trimming removed 4 bases from V and 7 bases from J, with 16 bases in between.

The rearrangement joins TRBV2 to TRBJ2-7; 8 positions match TRBD2. CDR1 is SNHLY, CDR2 FYNNEI, per germline. The V and J ends lost 6 bases and 5 bases, in that order; junction bases with no gene match: 6. The length of the CDR3 is 13 residues. Written as DNA, the CDR3 is TGTGCCAGCAGCGGGGGGGCCATGAACGAGCAGTACTTC. Residues: CASSGGAMNEQYF.

The V call is TRBV10-3, the J call TRBJ1-1, with TRBD1 matching over 9 bases. The ends lost 5 bases at V and 6 bases at J; junction bases unmatched: 10. Germline V CDR1 and CDR2: ENHRY, SYGVKD. This CDR3 spans 15 amino acids. The DNA of the CDR3 is TGTGCCATCAGTAGGGACAGGGAAACGGGGGCTGAAGCTTTCTTT. Translating gives CAISRDRETGAEAFF.